These 10 T cell receptor beta chains were sequenced from one sample in a study of CD4 T cells in relation to SARS-CoV-2 and coronaviruses. This table comes from immunoSEQ multiplex PCR, and its TCRdb copy is limited to in-frame clones, with some not included. The sample holds more than 9,000 clones; 84% are singletons and the top ten take roughly 28%. These receptors are not linked to any known antigen. CD4+ T cells from unexposed donors were obtained before the COVID-19 pandemic (2011-2018). After less than 11 days of culture, CD4+ T cells were isolated. The specimen sequenced was CD4+ T cells from PBMCs, cultured in vitro. These receptors were collected from a human donor in good health.

The chain uses TRBV14 and TRBJ2-2; D is possibly TRBD2 (6 bases). The V gene's germline CDR1 is SGHDN and CDR2 FVKESK. CDR3 length equals 17 residues. V lost 4 bases and J 1 base, leaving 16 bases between the germline ends. CDR3 in DNA: TGTGCCAGCAGCCTTCGACTAGTGGGGGAGAACACCGGGGAGCTGTTTTTT. Translated, it gives CASSLRLVGENTGELFF. Supplemented by reference TRBV14 and TRBJ2-2, the full variable domain reads EAGVTQFPSHSVIEKGQTVTLRCDPISGHDNLYWYRRVMGKEIKFLLHFVKESKQDESGMPNNRFLAERTGGTYSTLKVQPAELEDSGVYFCASSLRLVGENTGELFFGEGSRLTVL.

As concerns this clone: Other DNA sequences in the same sample also yield this CDR3. The chain has TRBV11-2 and TRBJ1-2; D remains unclear. V was cut by 2 bases and J by 2 bases, with 3 bases left in between. In germline, CDR1 is SGHAT, CDR2 FQNNGV. This CDR3 contains 12 residues. The CDR3 is CASSLRNYGYTF. The CDR3 region has the DNA TGTGCCAGCAGCTTAAGGAACTATGGCTACACCTTC.

This chain joins TRBV7-2 and TRBJ2-5; TRBD2 matches at 7 bases. The CDR3 runs 14 residues. Germline V gene lookup returns CDR1 SGHTA and CDR2 FQGNSA. V shed 8 bases, J shed 5 bases, and the junction held 11 bases outside the gene matches. DNA of the CDR3: TGTGCCAGCCTGCGCGGGGGTGCGGAGGAGACCCAGTACTTC. Translated, it gives CASLRGGAEETQYF.

CDR3 sequence reads: CASSLAGDIYEQYF. CDR3 DNA sequence: TGTGCCAGCAGCTTAGCGGGAGATATATACGAGCAGTACTTC. This chain joins TRBV7-2 and TRBJ2-7; weak D call: TRBD2 (5 bases). V was trimmed by 0 bases and J by 4 bases, leaving 10 bases between them. Germline values: CDR1 SGHTA, CDR2 FQGNSA. The CDR3 spans 14 residues.

V is TRBV5-5 and J is TRBJ1-1, with D uncertain. CDR3 length: 11 residues. With 5 bases removed from V and 2 bases from J, the gap between germline ends came to 4 bases. CDR1 and CDR2 (germline): SGHKS, YYEKEE (reference sequence). Here the CDR3 DNA reads TGTGCCAGCAGTTTCAACACTGAAGCTTTCTTT. Its translation is CASSFNTEAFF.

The chain uses TRBV7-2 and TRBJ2-1; 11 positions match TRBD1. Germline CDR1 SGHTA, CDR2 FQGNSA. V gave up 4 bases and J gave up 4 bases; unmatched junction bases: 12. CDR3 size: 18 residues. The CDR3 reads CASSSGQGGLAGYNEQFF. Here the CDR3 DNA reads TGTGCCAGCAGCTCGGGACAGGGGGGTCTAGCGGGGTACAATGAGCAGTTCTTC.

The chain joins TRBV9 to TRBJ2-5, with unresolved D. The CDR3 runs 13 residues. Germline assignment: CDR1 SGDLS and CDR2 YYNGEE. V shed 1 base and J shed 1 base, with 5 bases lying between them. The CDR3 region has the DNA TGTGCCAGCAGCGTAAACACCCAAGAGACCCAGTACTTC. It yields the protein CASSVNTQETQYF.

The chain combines TRBV6-5 with TRBJ2-7; 11 nucleotides agree with TRBD2. Germline loops: CDR1 MNHEY, CDR2 SVGAGI. V lost 0 bases to trimming and J lost 3 bases; unmatched junction nucleotides: 1. The CDR3 length is 15 residues. The CDR3, as DNA: TGTGCCAGCAGTTACTCTCTAGCGGGGGGCTACGAGCAGTACTTC. Residues: CASSYSLAGGYEQYF.

The chain joins TRBV12-3 or TRBV12-4 to TRBJ1-1, with D perhaps TRBD1 (5 bases). The CDR3 has 12 residues. V lost 5 bases to trimming and J lost 5 bases, with 9 bases between them. The CDR3 sequence is CASSIGGTEAFF. Here the CDR3 DNA reads TGTGCCAGCAGTATCGGGGGGACTGAAGCTTTCTTT.

The DNA for the CDR3 is TGTGCCAGCAGTTACCCCTACTCTGCAACCCTATCCGGCTACACCTTC. It codes for CASSYPYSATLSGYTF. The chain employs TRBV6-2 or TRBV6-3 and TRBJ1-2; no reliable D call. Trimming shortened V by 2 bases and J by 8 bases, and 21 bases separated the two germline ends. The germline CDR1 and CDR2 sequences are MNHEY and SVGEGT. This CDR3 has 16 residues.